What follows is one T cell receptor beta chain and its context. The antigen is not known. The data originate from a study of post-analysis software for immune sequencing data. CDR1 and CDR2 from the germline V gene are SGHDT and YYEEEE. Trimming took off 4 bases at V and 5 bases at J, with 13 bases between the two ends. The CDR3 is 15 amino acids. Study findings and constraints: Versus controls, multiple sclerosis patients showed significantly lower diversity (normalized Chao1). In patients, about 5 TRBV segments were more frequent than in controls, with TRBV5-6, TRBV5-1 and TRBV20-1 among them.

TCR beta cDNA libraries had unique molecular identifiers. Each batch of about 0.95 to 11 million T cells produced 490,000 or so cDNA molecules. TCRdb re-called the PCR reads through MiXCR, storing one row per CDR3 protein. The sample lists about 570,000 distinct CDR3 sequences; 34% were seen once. Input material: blood. The TCR was taken from a girl aged 2-17 years with multiple sclerosis. The chain joins TRBV5-6 to TRBJ1-6; maybe TRBD1 (5 bases). Here the CDR3 DNA reads TGTGCCAGCAGCCTTTGGACAAGTCATAATTCACCCCTCCACTTT. Encoded protein: CASSLWTSHNSPLHF.